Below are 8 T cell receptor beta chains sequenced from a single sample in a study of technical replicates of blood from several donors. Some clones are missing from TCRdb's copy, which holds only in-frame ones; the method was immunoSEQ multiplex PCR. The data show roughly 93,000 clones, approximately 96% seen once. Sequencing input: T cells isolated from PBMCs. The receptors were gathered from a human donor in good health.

For the CDR3, the DNA is TGTGCCAGCAGGCTACAAGGGGAGGTGAACACTGAAGCTTTCTTT. Encoded protein: CASRLQGEVNTEAFF. This chain joins TRBV6-1 and TRBJ1-1, with D perhaps matching TRBD1 (5 bases). Germline lookup yields CDR1 MNHNS and CDR2 SASEGT. The V and J ends lost 6 bases and 0 bases respectively, with 14 bases between them. The length of the CDR3 is 15 residues.

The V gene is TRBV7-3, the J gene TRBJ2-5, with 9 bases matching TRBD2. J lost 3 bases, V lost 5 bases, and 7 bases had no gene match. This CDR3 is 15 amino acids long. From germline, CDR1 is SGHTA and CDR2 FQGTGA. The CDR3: CASSQRASGEETQYF. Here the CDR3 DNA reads TGTGCCAGCAGCCAGCGGGCTAGCGGGGAAGAGACCCAGTACTTC.

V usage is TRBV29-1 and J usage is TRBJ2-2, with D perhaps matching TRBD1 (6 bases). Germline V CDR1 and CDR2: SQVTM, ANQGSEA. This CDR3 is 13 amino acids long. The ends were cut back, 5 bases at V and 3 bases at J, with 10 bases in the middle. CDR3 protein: CSVLGGDTGELFF. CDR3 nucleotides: TGCAGCGTTTTAGGGGGTGACACCGGGGAGCTGTTTTTT.

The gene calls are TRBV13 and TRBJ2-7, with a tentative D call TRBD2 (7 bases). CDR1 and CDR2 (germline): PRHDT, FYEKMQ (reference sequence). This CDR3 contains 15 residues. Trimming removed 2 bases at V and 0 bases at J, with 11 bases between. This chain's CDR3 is CASSLRRGPSYEQYF. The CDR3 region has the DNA TGTGCCAGCAGCTTAAGGCGGGGGCCCTCCTACGAGCAGTACTTC.

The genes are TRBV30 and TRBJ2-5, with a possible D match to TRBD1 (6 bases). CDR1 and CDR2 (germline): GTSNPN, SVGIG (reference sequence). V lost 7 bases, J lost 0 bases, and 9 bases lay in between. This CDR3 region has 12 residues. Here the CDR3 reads CALQGDQETQYF. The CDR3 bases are TGTGCCTTACAGGGAGACCAAGAGACCCAGTACTTC.

Here the CDR3 DNA reads TGTGCCAGCAGCTGGACTAGCGGGGGGGCGGGGGAGACCCAGTACTTC. Encoded protein: CASSWTSGGAGETQYF. The chain combines TRBV5-8 with TRBJ2-5, with TRBD2 identical over 15 bases. The CDR3 runs to 16 residues. V lost 3 bases and J lost 5; bases outside the gene matches: 5. Germline-derived CDR1 and CDR2 are SGHTS and YDEGEE.

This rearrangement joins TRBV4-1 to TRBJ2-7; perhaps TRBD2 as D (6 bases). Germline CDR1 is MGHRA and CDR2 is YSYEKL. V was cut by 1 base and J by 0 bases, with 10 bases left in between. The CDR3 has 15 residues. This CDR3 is CASSQARRDSYEQYF. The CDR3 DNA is TGCGCCAGCAGCCAAGCCCGGCGGGACTCCTACGAGCAGTACTTC.

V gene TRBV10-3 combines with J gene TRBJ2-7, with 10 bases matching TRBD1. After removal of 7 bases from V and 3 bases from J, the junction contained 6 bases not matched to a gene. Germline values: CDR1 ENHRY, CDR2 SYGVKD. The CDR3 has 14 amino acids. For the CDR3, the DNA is TGTGCCATCACTCCGGGACAGGGGCACTACGAGCAGTACTTC. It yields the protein CAITPGQGHYEQYF.